This TCR beta chain was obtained from a study of blood T cell repertoires in COVID-19. Study summary: Both acute and convalescent COVID-19 samples were obtained from the United States, Italy and Spain. The cDNA or gDNA used as material had been derived from T cells, B-cell-depleted T cells, or PBMCs.

In the original workflow: By means of reference gene primer amplification, nucleated cell counts were estimated. Assay: immunoSEQ multiplex PCR; the TCRdb copy retains only in-frame clones and omits some. The V and J calls and clone size come from that table; D and trimming were worked out from the DNA. The sample lists about 100,000 clones; around 90% were seen once. CDR3 length: 15 residues. V was clipped by 4 bases and J by 5 bases, with 18 bases between them. Germline V gene lookup returns CDR1 SGHKS and CDR2 YYEKEE (reference sequence). J is TRBJ1-1 and V is TRBV5-5; a possible D gene is TRBD1 (5 bases). The specimen was peripheral blood. This TCR was sampled from a woman aged 55-70 years with acute or convalescent COVID-19. The CDR3 protein is CASSLGRGLGTEAFF. In DNA form, the CDR3 reads TGTGCCAGCAGCCTGGGGCGGGGATTGGGAACTGAAGCTTTCTTT. Filled out from reference TRBV5-5 and TRBJ1-1, the complete variable domain reads DAGVTQSPTHLIKTRGQQVTLRCSPISGHKSVSWYQQVLGQGPQFIFQYYEKEERGRGNFPDRFSARQFPNYSSELNVNALLLGDSALYLCASSLGRGLGTEAFFGQGTRLTVV.